This TCR beta chain was profiled in a study of CD8+CD57+ T cells in acquired aplastic anemia. Study as a whole: On average, sorted CD4+ and CD8+ cells gave 3.2 ug of DNA. Sequencing produced an average of about 11 million reads per healthy donor for CD4+ cells.

With respect to this clonotype: A much larger clone differs from this one at a single base, so this may be a read error.

Genomic DNA, serving as template, underwent TCR beta VDJ and CDR3 profiling. TCRdb re-called the reads with MiXCR, one entry per CDR3 protein. The sample consists of 100,000 to 150,000 distinct CDR3 sequences, about half of them appearing once. Germline CDR1 reads MNHNS; CDR2 reads SASEGT. This CDR3 contains 15 residues. This receptor was identified in a human donor in good health, serving as a control. The rearrangement joins TRBV6-1 to TRBJ1-2, with 8 bases matching TRBD1. Input material: sorted CD4+, CD8+, or CD8+CD57+ T cells (not recorded which) from PBMCs. The CDR3 sequence is CVSNNPGQGGYGYTF. For the CDR3, the DNA is TGTGTCAGCAATAACCCCGGACAGGGCGGCTATGGCTACACCTTC.